This record looks at one T cell receptor (beta chain) sequence and its context. Antigen specificity is unknown. These data originate in a study of OX40 agonist ivuxolimab in advanced cancers. Overall study findings and caveats: Researchers report that CD8+ T cells had, on average, more expanded clones than CD4+.

This CDR3 region has 14 residues. V shed 3 bases and J shed 1 base, with 7 bases lying between them. Germline assignment: CDR1 LGHNA and CDR2 YNFKEQ. Clones were sequenced by immunoSEQ multiplex PCR, and TCRdb holds only the in-frame ones, with some missing. The sample lists over 45,000 clones; over 80% were seen once. The chain is built from TRBV4-2 and TRBJ1-5; D is possibly TRBD1 (5 bases). The TCR was taken from an adult with an advanced solid tumor such as melanoma, head and neck, liver or kidney cancer. Sequencing was performed on CD4+ or CD8+ T cells sorted from blood, taken in a trial of the OX40 agonist ivuxolimab. The CDR3 DNA reads as TGTGCCAGCAGCCAGCAGGGAAGCAATCAGCCCCAGCATTTT. The encoded protein is CASSQQGSNQPQHF.